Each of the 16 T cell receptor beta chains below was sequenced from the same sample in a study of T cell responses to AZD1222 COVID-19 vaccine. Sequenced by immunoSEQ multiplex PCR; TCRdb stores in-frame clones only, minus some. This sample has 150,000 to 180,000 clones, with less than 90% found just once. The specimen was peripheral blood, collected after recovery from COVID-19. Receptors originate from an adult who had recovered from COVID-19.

CDR3: CASSQDLLSGQETQYF. DNA of the CDR3: TGCGCCAGCAGCCAAGATCTGCTTTCGGGGCAAGAGACCCAGTACTTC. The chain carries TRBV4-3 and TRBJ2-5; D might be TRBD2 (5 bases). This CDR3 has 16 amino acids. Germline CDR1 is LGHNA and CDR2 is YSLEER. Trimming cost V 0 bases and J 2 bases, with 13 bases left between them.

The CDR3 loop is CASSMTSDAGELFF. Written as DNA, the CDR3 is TGCGCCAGCAGTATGACTAGCGACGCCGGGGAGCTGTTTTTT. V and J are TRBV10-2 and TRBJ2-2, with 8 positions matching TRBD2. This CDR3 is 14 amino acids long. Trimming at V came to 5 bases and at J to 6 bases, leaving 5 bases not matched to a gene. In germline, CDR1 is WSHSY, CDR2 SAAADI.

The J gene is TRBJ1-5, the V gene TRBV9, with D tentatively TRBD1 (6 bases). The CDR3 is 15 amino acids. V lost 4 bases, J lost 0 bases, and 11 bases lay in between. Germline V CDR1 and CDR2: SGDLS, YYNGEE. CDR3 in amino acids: CASSPTGNSNQPQHF. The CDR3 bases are TGTGCCAGCAGCCCGACAGGAAATAGCAATCAGCCCCAGCATTTT.

The CDR3 loop is CASSSSGSDTQYF. CDR3 in DNA: TGTGCCAGCAGCTCGTCAGGATCAGATACGCAGTATTTT. The chain has TRBV7-9 and TRBJ2-3; no clear D. CDR3 length: 13 amino acids. Trimming left V 4 bases short and J 4 bases short, with 9 bases between. Germline values: CDR1 SEHNR, CDR2 FQNEAQ (reference sequence).

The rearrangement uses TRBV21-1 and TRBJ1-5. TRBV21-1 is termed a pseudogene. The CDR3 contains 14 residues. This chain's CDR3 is CARKADGRSQPQHF. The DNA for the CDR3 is TGTGCCAGGAAGGCGGACGGTAGGAGTCAGCCCCAGCATTTT.

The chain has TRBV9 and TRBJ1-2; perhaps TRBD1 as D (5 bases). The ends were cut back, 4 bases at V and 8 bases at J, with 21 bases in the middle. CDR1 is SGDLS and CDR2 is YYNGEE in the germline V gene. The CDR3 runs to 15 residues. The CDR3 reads CASSPRRNQGGGYTF. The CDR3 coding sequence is TGTGCCAGCAGCCCCCGGAGGAACCAGGGAGGGGGCTACACCTTC.

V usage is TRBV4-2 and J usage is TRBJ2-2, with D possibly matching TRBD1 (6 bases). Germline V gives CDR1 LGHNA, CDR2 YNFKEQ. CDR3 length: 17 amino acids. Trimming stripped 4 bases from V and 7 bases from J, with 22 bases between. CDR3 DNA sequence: TGTGCCAGCAGCCCCATGGCCTTGGGGGCCGGGGTCGGGGAGCTGTTTTTT. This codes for CASSPMALGAGVGELFF.

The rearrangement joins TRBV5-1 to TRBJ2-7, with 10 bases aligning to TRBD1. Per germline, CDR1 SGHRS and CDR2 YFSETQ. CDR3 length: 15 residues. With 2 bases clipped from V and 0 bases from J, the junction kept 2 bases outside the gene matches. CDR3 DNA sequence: TGCGCCAGCAGCTTTCGGACAGGGGGCTCCTACGAGCAGTACTTC. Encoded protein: CASSFRTGGSYEQYF.

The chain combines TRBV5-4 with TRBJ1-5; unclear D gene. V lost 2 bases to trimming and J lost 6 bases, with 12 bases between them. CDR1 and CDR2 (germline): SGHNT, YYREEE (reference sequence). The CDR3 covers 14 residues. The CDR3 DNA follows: TGTGCCAGCAGCTTAGATCGCTCGGGTCAGCCCCAGCATTTT. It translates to CASSLDRSGQPQHF. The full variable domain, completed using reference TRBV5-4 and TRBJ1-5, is ETGVTQSPTHLIKTRGQQVTLRCSSQSGHNTVSWYQQALGQGPQFIFQYYREEENGRGNFPPRFSGLQFPNYSSELNVNALELDDSALYLCASSLDRSGQPQHFGDGTRLSIL.

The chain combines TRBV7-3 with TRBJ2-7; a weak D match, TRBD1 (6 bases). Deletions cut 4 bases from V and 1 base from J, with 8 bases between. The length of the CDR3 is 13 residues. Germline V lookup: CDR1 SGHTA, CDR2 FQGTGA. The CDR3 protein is CASSSTGSYEQYF. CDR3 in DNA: TGTGCCAGCAGCTCGACAGGTTCCTACGAGCAGTACTTC.

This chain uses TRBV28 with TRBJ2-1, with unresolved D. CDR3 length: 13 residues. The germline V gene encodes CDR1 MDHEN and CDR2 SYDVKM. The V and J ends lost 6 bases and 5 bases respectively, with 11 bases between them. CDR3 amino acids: CASRGSGNNEQFF. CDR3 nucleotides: TGTGCCAGCAGGGGGTCTGGGAACAATGAGCAGTTCTTC.

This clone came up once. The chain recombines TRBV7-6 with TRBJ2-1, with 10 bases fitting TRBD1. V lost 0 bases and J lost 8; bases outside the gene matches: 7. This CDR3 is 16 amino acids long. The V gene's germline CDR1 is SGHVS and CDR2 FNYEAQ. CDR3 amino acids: CASSLAEDRGIHEQFF. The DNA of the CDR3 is TGTGCCAGCAGCTTAGCTGAGGACAGGGGGATCCATGAGCAGTTCTTC.

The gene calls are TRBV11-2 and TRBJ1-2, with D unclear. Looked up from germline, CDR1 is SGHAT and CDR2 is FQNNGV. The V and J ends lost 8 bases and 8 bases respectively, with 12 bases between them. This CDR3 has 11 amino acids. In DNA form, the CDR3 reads TGTGCCAGCTCCAGCCGCGCCGGCTACACCTTC. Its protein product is CASSSRAGYTF.

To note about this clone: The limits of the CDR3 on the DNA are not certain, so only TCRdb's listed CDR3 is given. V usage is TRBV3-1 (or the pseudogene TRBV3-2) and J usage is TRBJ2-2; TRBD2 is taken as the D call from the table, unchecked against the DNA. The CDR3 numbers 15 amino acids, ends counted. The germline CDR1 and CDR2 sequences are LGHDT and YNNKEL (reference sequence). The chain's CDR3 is CASSQGSLRAGELFF.

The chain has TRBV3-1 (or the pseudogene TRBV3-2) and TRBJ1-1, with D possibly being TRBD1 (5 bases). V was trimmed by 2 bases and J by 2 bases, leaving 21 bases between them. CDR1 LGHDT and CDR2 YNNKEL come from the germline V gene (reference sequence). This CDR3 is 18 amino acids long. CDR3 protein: CASSQRPGVWGLNTEAFF. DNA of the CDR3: TGTGCCAGCAGCCAACGCCCCGGGGTTTGGGGGTTAAACACTGAAGCTTTCTTT.

The CDR3 region has the DNA TGTGCCAGCAGTGAAGGTCCAGGGGGCCCTGAAGCTTTCTTT. Translation: CASSEGPGGPEAFF. The V gene is TRBV6-1, the J gene TRBJ1-1; the match to TRBD1 covers 8 bases. This CDR3 has 14 residues. V lost 1 base to trimming and J lost 6 bases; unmatched junction nucleotides: 4. Per the germline V gene, CDR1 is MNHNS and CDR2 is SASEGT.